This passage covers 27 T cell receptor beta chains from one sample sequenced in a study of PD-1 blockade in classical Hodgkin lymphoma. Sequencing used immunoSEQ multiplex PCR; TCRdb keeps in-frame clones, though not all of them. Of approximately 39,000 clones in the sample, 70% to 80% were seen once. Stated time point: cycle 4 day 1 (C4D1), after 6 weeks of nivolumab. Each and every patient relapsed after autologous stem cell transplantation, and patients got differing brentuximab vedotin exposure. The specimen was peripheral blood mononuclear cells (PBMCs), collected before the fourth cycle of nivolumab. All receptors come from a human donor with classical Hodgkin lymphoma.

This clone rates as medium-sized. The V and J genes are TRBV6-1 and TRBJ1-3; no firm D call. Trimming took 6 bases from V and 1 from J, leaving 10 bases between them. CDR1 and CDR2 from the germline V gene are MNHNS and SASEGT. The CDR3 consists of 14 residues. The CDR3 DNA follows: TGTGCCAGCAGCAAGACGGATTCTGGAAACACCATATATTTT. It specifies CASSKTDSGNTIYF.

This clone was observed a single time. The chain carries TRBV9 and TRBJ1-2, with TRBD1 matching over 7 bases. The V gene end was trimmed by 3 bases and the J gene end by 0 bases; junction bases not matched to a gene: 5. The CDR3 covers 15 residues. Germline lookup yields CDR1 SGDLS and CDR2 YYNGEE. CDR3 sequence: CASSAGTEANYGYTF. As DNA, the CDR3 is TGTGCCAGCAGCGCTGGGACAGAAGCTAACTATGGCTACACCTTC.

A word on this clone: Within the sample, other DNA sequences also encode this same CDR3. The gene calls are TRBV14 and TRBJ1-4; D gene ambiguous. V was pared by 3 bases and J by 7 bases, with 6 bases between. Germline V gene sequence: CDR1 SGHDN, CDR2 FVKESK. The CDR3 totals 12 residues. In nucleotides, the CDR3 is TGTGCCAGCAGCCATACTCCTGAAAAACTGTTTTTT. This sequence encodes CASSHTPEKLFF. Complete variable domain (other parts from reference TRBV14 and TRBJ1-4): EAGVTQFPSHSVIEKGQTVTLRCDPISGHDNLYWYRRVMGKEIKFLLHFVKESKQDESGMPNNRFLAERTGGTYSTLKVQPAELEDSGVYFCASSHTPEKLFFGSGTQLSVL.

This clone was seen once. This rearrangement joins TRBV7-2 to TRBJ1-5; D is uncertain. CDR3 size: 13 residues. V was pared by 1 base and J by 1 base, with 2 bases between. Germline V gives CDR1 SGHTA, CDR2 FQGNSA. CDR3 loop: CASSLDSNQPQHF. Here the CDR3 DNA reads TGTGCCAGCAGCTTAGACAGCAATCAGCCCCAGCATTTT.

The V call is TRBV5-4, the J call TRBJ2-1; 10 bases map to TRBD2. V dropped 5 bases and J dropped 5; count of bases not matched to a gene: 4. Germline CDR1 and CDR2: SGHNT and YYREEE (reference sequence). The CDR3 has 14 amino acids. CDR3 amino acids: CASRNSGGDNEQFF. DNA for the CDR3: TGTGCCAGCAGAAACAGCGGGGGGGACAATGAGCAGTTCTTC.

The rearrangement joins TRBV27 to TRBJ2-7; 7 bases line up with TRBD1. The germline CDR1 and CDR2 sequences are MNHEY and SMNVEV (reference sequence). With V trimmed by 3 bases and J by 1 base, 6 bases remained unmatched. The CDR3 runs 15 residues. In DNA, the CDR3 is TGTGCCAGCAGTTTCGAGCCAGGGGGATCCTACGAGCAGTACTTC. Its protein is CASSFEPGGSYEQYF.

The genes are TRBV30 and TRBJ2-1; D is possibly TRBD2 (5 bases). CDR3 length equals 14 residues. V was shortened by 4 bases and J by 1 base, with 11 bases between the two germline ends. Germline CDR1 GTSNPN, CDR2 SVGIG (reference sequence). CDR3 nucleotides: TGTGCCTGGACAGTCCGGACTTCCTACAATGAGCAGTTCTTC. Protein sequence: CAWTVRTSYNEQFF.

Written as DNA, the CDR3 is TGTGCCAGCAGCCGACACGCAAGGACAGGGAGGGACACTGAAGCTTTCTTT. Its protein product is CASSRHARTGRDTEAFF. The rearrangement links TRBV7-8 to TRBJ1-1; TRBD1 aligns across 8 bases. V gave up 5 bases and J gave up 3 bases; unmatched junction bases: 14. This CDR3 has 17 amino acids. From germline, CDR1 is SGHVS and CDR2 FQNEAQ.

J is TRBJ1-1 and V is TRBV4-2; tentatively, D is TRBD1 (6 bases). The germline V and J ends were trimmed by 2 bases and 0 bases, with 10 bases remaining between them. This CDR3 region has 15 residues. Germline V gene data show CDR1 as LGHNA and CDR2 as YNFKEQ. The CDR3 DNA is TGTGCCAGCAGCCAAAGGGGGATCTTGAACACTGAAGCTTTCTTT. As protein: CASSQRGILNTEAFF.

The rearrangement uses TRBV2 and TRBJ2-7; the match to TRBD1 covers 10 bases. J lost 4 bases, V lost 4 bases, and 4 bases had no gene match. CDR1 is SNHLY and CDR2 is FYNNEI in the germline V gene. This CDR3 region has 14 residues. CDR3 nucleotides: TGTGCCAGCAGTGGAAGGACAGGGGGGTACGAGCAGTACTTC. It yields the protein CASSGRTGGYEQYF. Filled out from reference TRBV2 and TRBJ2-7, the complete variable domain reads EPEVTQTPSHQVTQMGQEVILRCVPISNHLYFYWYRQILGQKVEFLVSFYNNEISEKSEIFDDQFSVERPDGSNFTLKIRSTKLEDSAMYFCASSGRTGGYEQYFGPGTRLTVT.

This chain connects TRBV7-2 to TRBJ1-4; 10 nucleotides line up with TRBD1. This CDR3 comprises 14 residues. The J segment lost 8 bases and the V segment lost 5 bases, leaving 5 bases of the junction unmatched. Germline V gene lookup returns CDR1 SGHTA and CDR2 FQGNSA. This chain's CDR3 is CASSLDRGREKLFF. The CDR3, as DNA: TGTGCCAGCAGCCTCGACAGGGGGCGAGAAAAACTGTTTTTT.

This clone showed up just once. V gene TRBV9 combines with J gene TRBJ2-1; 8 positions agree with TRBD2. The CDR3 spans 14 residues. V gave up 4 bases and J gave up 6 bases; unmatched junction bases: 6. Germline V gene data show CDR1 as SGDLS and CDR2 as YYNGEE. CDR3 sequence: CASSLGTSPNEQFF. The CDR3 coding sequence is TGTGCCAGCAGCCTAGGGACTAGTCCCAATGAGCAGTTCTTC.

The chain combines TRBV29-1 with TRBJ1-2; maybe TRBD1 (5 bases). There are 14 residues in the CDR3. Trimming pared 0 bases from V and 5 bases from J, leaving 13 bases between. Per the germline V gene, CDR1 is SQVTM and CDR2 is ANQGSEA. In DNA, the CDR3 is TGCAGCGTTGAAGAGGGGGGGTCAGGATATGGCTACACCTTC. This codes for CSVEEGGSGYGYTF.

This clone was counted once. J is TRBJ1-2 and V is TRBV14; TRBD1 is a possible D gene (6 bases). V lost 1 base, J lost 10 bases, and 16 bases lay in between. Germline loops: CDR1 SGHDN, CDR2 FVKESK. CDR3 length: 14 residues. The CDR3 DNA reads TGTGCCAGCAGCCAAGTCCGGGACATACGAGACTACACCTTC. Residues: CASSQVRDIRDYTF.

This clone showed up just a few times. The gene calls are TRBV29-1 and TRBJ2-2; D tentatively fits TRBD1 or TRBD2 (5 bases each). The CDR3 spans 13 residues. The V and J ends lost 7 bases and 4 bases respectively, with 13 bases between them. In germline, CDR1 is SQVTM, CDR2 ANQGSEA. CDR3 bases: TGCAGCGCCACCCCGGGGCCCACCGGGGAGCTGTTTTTT. This codes for CSATPGPTGELFF.

V gene TRBV9 combines with J gene TRBJ2-7; the D gene is possibly TRBD1 (6 bases). The V end was cut by 7 bases, the J end by 7 bases, with 21 bases between. Germline V gene sequence: CDR1 SGDLS, CDR2 YYNGEE. The CDR3 spans 14 residues. CDR3 protein: CASLGYRVGAEQYF. The DNA for the CDR3 is TGTGCCAGCTTGGGTTACAGGGTAGGGGCAGAGCAGTACTTC.

The CDR3 loop reads CASSEQRSVGANVLTF. CDR3 bases: TGTGCCAGCAGTGAACAGCGGTCGGTAGGGGCCAACGTCCTGACTTTC. This sequence joins TRBV2 and TRBJ2-6; D possibly corresponds to TRBD2 (5 bases). This CDR3 comprises 16 residues. The germline V gene encodes CDR1 SNHLY and CDR2 FYNNEI. The V gene lost 2 bases and the J gene lost 4 bases, with 12 bases spanning the gap.

The rearrangement joins TRBV7-8 to TRBJ1-5, with D uncertain. V dropped 1 base and J dropped 3 bases, with 7 bases sitting between them. CDR3 length: 14 residues. Germline CDR1 and CDR2: SGHVS and FQNEAQ. CDR3 nucleotide sequence: TGTGCCAGCAGCTTAGGCATTCTCAATCAGCCCCAGCATTTT. It is translated as CASSLGILNQPQHF. The full variable domain, completed using reference TRBV7-8 and TRBJ1-5, is GAGVSQSPRYKVAKRGQDVALRCDPISGHVSLFWYQQALGQGPEFLTYFQNEAQLDKSGLPSDRFFAERPEGSVSTLKIQRTQQEDSAVYLCASSLGILNQPQHFGDGTRLSIL.

The chain is built from TRBV5-4 and TRBJ1-2; D is uncertain. The V and J ends lost 5 bases and 5 bases respectively, with 13 bases between them. The germline V gene encodes CDR1 SGHNT and CDR2 YYREEE (reference sequence). The CDR3 runs 13 residues. CDR3 sequence reads: CASSLGVKYGYTF. CDR3 nucleotides: TGTGCCAGCAGTCTCGGGGTTAAATATGGCTACACCTTC.

Turning to this clone: Distinct nucleotide sequences in the sample also encode this CDR3. The chain links TRBV15 to TRBJ1-4; D not certain. Trimming removed 0 bases from V and 5 bases from J, with 10 bases in between. CDR1 LNHNV and CDR2 YYDKDF come from the germline V gene (reference sequence). This CDR3 spans 15 amino acids. The CDR3 DNA reads as TGTGCCACCAGCAGAGATACGGGCTCCAATGAAAAACTGTTTTTT. Translation: CATSRDTGSNEKLFF.

V is TRBV6-6 and J is TRBJ2-7; possibly TRBD1 or TRBD2 for D (5 bases each). Trimming removed 7 bases from V and 1 base from J, with 14 bases in between. Germline V lookup: CDR1 MNHNY, CDR2 SVGAGI (reference sequence). CDR3 length: 14 residues. The CDR3 coding sequence is TGTGCCAGCACTACCGGGGCTTTTTCCTACGAGCAGTACTTC. Translated: CASTTGAFSYEQYF.

Here the CDR3 reads CASSLGGGYNEQFF. The CDR3 DNA reads as TGTGCCAGCAGCTTAGGCGGGGGGTACAATGAGCAGTTCTTC. This chain joins TRBV7-2 and TRBJ2-1, with 8 bases that match TRBD2. V trimming: 1 base; J trimming: 4 bases; junction bases outside the gene matches: 0. The germline V gene has CDR1 SGHTA and CDR2 FQGNSA. The CDR3 contains 14 residues.

In DNA form, the CDR3 reads TGTGCCAGCAGTCCGGGAGACACCTACGAGCAGTACTTC. Translation: CASSPGDTYEQYF. The rearrangement uses TRBV21-1 and TRBJ2-7; no check of the table's D call, TRBD2, against the DNA was made. TRBV21-1 is an annotated pseudogene. The CDR3 has 13 amino acids.

In this sample, this clone is medium-sized. The J gene is TRBJ1-6, the V gene TRBV20-1, with D tentatively TRBD1 (5 bases). In germline, CDR1 is DFQATT, CDR2 SNEGSKA (reference sequence). CDR3 length: 11 amino acids. The V and J ends lost 6 bases and 17 bases respectively, with 17 bases between them. The CDR3 loop reads CSAGTARGIHF. The CDR3, as DNA: TGCAGTGCCGGGACCGCGAGGGGCATCCACTTT.

The chain uses TRBV4-3 and TRBJ2-3; 7 bases fit TRBD2. Germline values: CDR1 LGHNA, CDR2 YSLEER. V was pared by 0 bases and J by 4 bases, with 10 bases of the junction left unmatched. The CDR3 has 17 residues. In nucleotides, the CDR3 is TGCGCCAGCAGCCAAGATCGTGCGGGGGATAGCGCAGATACGCAGTATTTT. Translated: CASSQDRAGDSADTQYF.

The chain joins TRBV9 to TRBJ2-7; 8 nucleotides line up with TRBD1. J gave up 6 bases and V 4 bases, and 9 bases lay outside the gene matches. Germline values: CDR1 SGDLS, CDR2 YYNGEE. The CDR3 runs 14 residues. CDR3 residues: CASSQGAGWFEQYF. Here the CDR3 DNA reads TGTGCCAGCAGCCAGGGGGCAGGGTGGTTCGAGCAGTACTTC.

The rearrangement links TRBV5-1 to TRBJ1-3; possibly TRBD1 for D (5 bases). The V end was cut by 0 bases, the J end by 1 base, with 8 bases between. Germline V gives CDR1 SGHRS, CDR2 YFSETQ. This CDR3 has 15 residues. The CDR3 spells CASSLAPGSGNTIYF. Here the CDR3 DNA reads TGCGCCAGCAGCTTGGCGCCAGGGTCTGGAAACACCATATATTTT.